The T cell receptor (beta chain) under discussion was sequenced for a study of T-cell reconstitution after alpha-beta-depleted transplantation in children. Study-wide points: Reportedly, only several hundred clones from non-depleted graft cells drove alpha-beta T-cell counts at about two months. Diversity and T-cell counts at one year after transplant derived mostly from new T cells.

This clonotype was counted many times. Its antigen remains unidentified. Germline V gene data show CDR1 as DFQATT and CDR2 as SNEGSKA (reference sequence). J lost 3 bases, V lost 6 bases, and 6 bases had no gene match. The CDR3 totals 13 residues. The TCRbeta library incorporated unique molecular identifiers. TCRdb recomputed calls from the PCR reads with MiXCR, one row per CDR3 protein. The sample holds 150,000 to 250,000 distinct CDR3 sequences, 5.5% to 7% seen once. The sequence was obtained from a girl less than two years old with combined immunodeficiency, due to receive a stem cell transplant. This material consisted of PBMCs, taken before TCRalphabeta/CD19-depleted stem cell transplant. The chain couples TRBV20-1 to TRBJ2-7; 9 bases align to TRBD1. The CDR3 loop is CSALGTGLYEQYF. Written as DNA, the CDR3 is TGCAGTGCCCTCGGGACAGGGCTCTACGAGCAGTACTTC.